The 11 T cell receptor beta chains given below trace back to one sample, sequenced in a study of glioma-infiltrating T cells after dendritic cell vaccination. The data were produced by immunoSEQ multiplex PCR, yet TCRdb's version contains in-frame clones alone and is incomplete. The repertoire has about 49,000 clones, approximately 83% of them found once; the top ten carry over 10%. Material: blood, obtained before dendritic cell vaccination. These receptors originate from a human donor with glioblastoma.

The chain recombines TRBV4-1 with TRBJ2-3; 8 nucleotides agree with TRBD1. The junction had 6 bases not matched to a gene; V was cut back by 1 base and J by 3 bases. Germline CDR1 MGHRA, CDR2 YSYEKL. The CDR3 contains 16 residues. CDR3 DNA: TGCGCCAGCAGCCAAGTTCGTACAGGGGGGACAGATACGCAGTATTTT. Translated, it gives CASSQVRTGGTDTQYF.

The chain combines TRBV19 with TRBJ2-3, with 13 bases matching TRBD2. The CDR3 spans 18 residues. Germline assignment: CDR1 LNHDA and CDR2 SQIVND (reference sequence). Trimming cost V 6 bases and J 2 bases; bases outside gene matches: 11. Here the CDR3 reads CASRQLAGGLGVTDTQYF. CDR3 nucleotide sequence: TGTGCCAGTAGGCAACTAGCGGGGGGGTTGGGGGTCACAGATACGCAGTATTTT.

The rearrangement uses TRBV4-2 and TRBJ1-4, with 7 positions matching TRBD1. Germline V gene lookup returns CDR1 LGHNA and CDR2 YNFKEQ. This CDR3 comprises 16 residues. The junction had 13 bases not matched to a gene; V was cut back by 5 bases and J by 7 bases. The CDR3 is CASSANIGTVGEKLFF. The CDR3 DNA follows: TGTGCCAGCAGCGCAAATATCGGGACAGTCGGTGAAAAACTGTTTTTT.

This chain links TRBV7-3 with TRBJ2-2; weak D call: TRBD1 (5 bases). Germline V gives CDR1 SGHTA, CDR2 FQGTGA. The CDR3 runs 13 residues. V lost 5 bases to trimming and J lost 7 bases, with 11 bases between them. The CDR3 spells CASSTQGGGELFF. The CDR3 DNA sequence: TGTGCCAGCAGCACTCAGGGTGGCGGGGAGCTGTTTTTT.

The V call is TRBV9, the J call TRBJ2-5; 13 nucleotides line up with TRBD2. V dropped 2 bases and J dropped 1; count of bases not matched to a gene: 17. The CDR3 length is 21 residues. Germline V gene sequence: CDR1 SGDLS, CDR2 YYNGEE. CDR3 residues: CASSVGGGHVGLAGVQETQYF. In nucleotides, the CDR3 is TGTGCCAGCAGCGTGGGCGGGGGCCACGTAGGACTAGCGGGGGTCCAAGAGACCCAGTACTTC.

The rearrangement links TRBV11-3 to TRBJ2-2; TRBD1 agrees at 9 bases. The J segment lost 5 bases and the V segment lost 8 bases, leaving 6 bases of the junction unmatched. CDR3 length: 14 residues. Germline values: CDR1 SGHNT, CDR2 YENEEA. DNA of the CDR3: TGTGCCAGCTCGTCCGGGACAGGGACCGGGGAGCTGTTTTTT. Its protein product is CASSSGTGTGELFF.

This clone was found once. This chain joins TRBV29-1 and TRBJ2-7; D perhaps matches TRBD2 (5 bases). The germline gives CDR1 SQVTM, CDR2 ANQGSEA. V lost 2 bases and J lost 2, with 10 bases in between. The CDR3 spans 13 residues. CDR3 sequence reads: CSVERTGTYEQYF. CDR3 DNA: TGCAGCGTTGAAAGGACGGGGACCTACGAGCAGTACTTC.

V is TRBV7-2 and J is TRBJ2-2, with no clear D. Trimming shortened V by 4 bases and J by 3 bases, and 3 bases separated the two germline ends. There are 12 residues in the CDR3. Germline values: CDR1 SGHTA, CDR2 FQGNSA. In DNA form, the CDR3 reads TGTGCCAGCAGCTCTTACACCGGGGAGCTGTTTTTT. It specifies CASSSYTGELFF.

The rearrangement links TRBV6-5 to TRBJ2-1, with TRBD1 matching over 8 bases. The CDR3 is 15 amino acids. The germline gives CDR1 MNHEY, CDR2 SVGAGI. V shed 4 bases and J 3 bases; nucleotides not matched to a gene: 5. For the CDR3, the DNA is TGTGCCAGCAGTTGGCCAGGGACAGGCTACAATGAGCAGTTCTTC. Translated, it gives CASSWPGTGYNEQFF.

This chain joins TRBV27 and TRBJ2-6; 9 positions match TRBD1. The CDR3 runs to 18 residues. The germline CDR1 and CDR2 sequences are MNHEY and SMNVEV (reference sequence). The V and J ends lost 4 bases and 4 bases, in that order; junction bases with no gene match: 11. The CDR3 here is CASSSYRGLLKGANVLTF. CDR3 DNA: TGTGCCAGCAGTTCCTACAGGGGGCTCCTGAAAGGGGCCAACGTCCTGACTTTC.

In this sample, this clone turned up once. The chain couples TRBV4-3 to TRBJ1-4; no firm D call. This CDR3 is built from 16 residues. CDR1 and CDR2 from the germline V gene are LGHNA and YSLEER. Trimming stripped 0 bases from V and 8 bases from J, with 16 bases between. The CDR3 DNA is TGCGCCAGCAGCCAAGATGGGCGAGGGTCGGGGGAAAAACTGTTTTTT. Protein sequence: CASSQDGRGSGEKLFF.